A single sample is the source of the 5 T cell receptor beta chains below, sequenced in a study of OX40 agonist ivuxolimab in advanced cancers. The table came from immunoSEQ multiplex PCR; TCRdb's copy has only in-frame clones and leaves some out. The sample carries about 72,000 clones, around 92% recorded once. Sequencing used CD4+ or CD8+ T cells sorted from blood, obtained in a trial of the OX40 agonist ivuxolimab. These receptors all come from an adult with an advanced solid tumor such as melanoma, head and neck, liver or kidney cancer.

This chain's CDR3 is CASSKTGTAGNTIYF. The CDR3 nucleotides read TGTGCCAGCAGTAAAACCGGGACAGCCGGAAACACCATATATTTT. The genes are TRBV28 and TRBJ1-3; 7 bases align to TRBD1. The CDR3 is 15 amino acids. V gave up 5 bases and J gave up 4 bases; unmatched junction bases: 8. Germline V gives CDR1 MDHEN, CDR2 SYDVKM.

This clone came up once. This chain joins TRBV9 and TRBJ2-1, with a tentative D call TRBD2 (6 bases). The CDR3 totals 15 residues. The V gene's germline CDR1 is SGDLS and CDR2 YYNGEE. V was trimmed by 2 bases and J by 10 bases, leaving 19 bases between them. CDR3 sequence (DNA): TGTGCCAGCAGCGTGGCGGCTAGCGTCAGACCCGAGCAGTTCTTC. Translated: CASSVAASVRPEQFF.

CDR3 region: CASRAMRADQPQHF. The CDR3 nucleotides read TGTGCCAGCCGTGCGATGCGGGCGGATCAGCCCCAGCATTTT. The gene calls are TRBV6-6 and TRBJ1-5; D not resolved. This CDR3 region has 14 residues. Trimming shortened V by 8 bases and J by 5 bases, and 16 bases separated the two germline ends. Germline values: CDR1 MNHNY, CDR2 SVGAGI (reference sequence).

The rearrangement uses TRBV19 and TRBJ1-3, with D hard to call. This CDR3 has 15 residues. V lost 3 bases to trimming and J lost 0 bases, with 9 bases between them. Germline V gene sequence: CDR1 LNHDA, CDR2 SQIVND (reference sequence). This CDR3 is CASSMLAGSGNTIYF. In DNA form, the CDR3 reads TGTGCCAGTAGTATGTTGGCAGGCTCTGGAAACACCATATATTTT.

Turning to this clone: A much larger clone sits a single nucleotide away, making a read error possible. This chain joins TRBV28 and TRBJ1-2; D not certain. In germline, CDR1 is MDHEN, CDR2 SYDVKM. V lost 5 bases and J 4 bases, leaving 8 bases between the germline ends. CDR3 length: 12 residues. Here the CDR3 DNA reads TGTGCCAGCAGTGATTACAGCTATGGCTACACCTTC. As protein: CASSDYSYGYTF.